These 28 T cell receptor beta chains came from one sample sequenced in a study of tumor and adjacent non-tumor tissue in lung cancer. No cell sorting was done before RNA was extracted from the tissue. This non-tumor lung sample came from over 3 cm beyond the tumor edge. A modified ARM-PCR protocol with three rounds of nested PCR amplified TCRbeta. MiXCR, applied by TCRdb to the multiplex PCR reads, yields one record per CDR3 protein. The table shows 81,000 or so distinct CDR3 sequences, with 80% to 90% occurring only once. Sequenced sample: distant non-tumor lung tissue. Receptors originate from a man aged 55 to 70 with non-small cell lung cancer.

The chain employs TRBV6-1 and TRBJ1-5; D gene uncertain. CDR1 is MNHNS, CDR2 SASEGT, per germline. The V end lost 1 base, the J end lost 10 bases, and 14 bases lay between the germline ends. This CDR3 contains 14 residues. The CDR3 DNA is TGTGCCAGCAGTGAAGGCGGTGATATTCATCCCCAGCATTTT. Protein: CASSEGGDIHPQHF.

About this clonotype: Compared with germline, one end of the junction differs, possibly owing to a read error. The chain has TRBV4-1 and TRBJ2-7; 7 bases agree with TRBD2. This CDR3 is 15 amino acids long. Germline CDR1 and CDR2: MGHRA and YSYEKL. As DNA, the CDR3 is TGCGTCAGCAGCGGACCCGGGACTATGATCCACGAGCAGTACTTC. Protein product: CVSSGPGTMIHEQYF.

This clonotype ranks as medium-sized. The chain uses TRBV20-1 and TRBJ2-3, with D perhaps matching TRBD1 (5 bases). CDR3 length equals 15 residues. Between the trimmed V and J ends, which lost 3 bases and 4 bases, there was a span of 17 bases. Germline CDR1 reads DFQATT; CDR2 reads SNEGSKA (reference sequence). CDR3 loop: CSASAEKRGPDTQYF. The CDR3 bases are TGCAGTGCTAGTGCGGAAAAAAGGGGTCCAGATACGCAGTATTTT.

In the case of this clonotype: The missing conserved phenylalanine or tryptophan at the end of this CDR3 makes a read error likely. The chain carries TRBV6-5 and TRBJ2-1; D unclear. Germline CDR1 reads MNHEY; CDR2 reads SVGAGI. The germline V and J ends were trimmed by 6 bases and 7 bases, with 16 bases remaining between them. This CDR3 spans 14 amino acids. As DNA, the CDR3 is TGTGCCAGCAGCTCCTCGGGCTCCAAAAATGAGCAGTTCTAC. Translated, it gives CASSSSGSKNEQFY.

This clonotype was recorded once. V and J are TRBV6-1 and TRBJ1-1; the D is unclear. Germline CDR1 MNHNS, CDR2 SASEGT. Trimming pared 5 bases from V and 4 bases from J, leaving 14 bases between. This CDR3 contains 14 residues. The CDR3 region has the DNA TGTGCCAGCAGTAAAGACATGGGCGGCACTGAAGCTTTCTTT. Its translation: CASSKDMGGTEAFF.

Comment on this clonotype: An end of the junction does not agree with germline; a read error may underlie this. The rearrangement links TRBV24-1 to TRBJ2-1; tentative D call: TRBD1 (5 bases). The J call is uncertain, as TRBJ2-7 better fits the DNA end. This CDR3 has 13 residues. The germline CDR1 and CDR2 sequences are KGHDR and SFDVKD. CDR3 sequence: CVTSDRTRIEQYF. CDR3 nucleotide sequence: TGTGTCACCAGTGACCGGACACGTATTGAGCAGTACTTC.

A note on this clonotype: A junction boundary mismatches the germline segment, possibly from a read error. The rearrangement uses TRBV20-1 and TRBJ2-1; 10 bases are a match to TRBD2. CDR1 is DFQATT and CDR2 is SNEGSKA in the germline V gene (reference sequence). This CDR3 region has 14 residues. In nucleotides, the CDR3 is TGCAGTACTAGAGAGTCTAGCGGGAGTAATGAGCAGTTCTTC. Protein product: CSTRESSGSNEQFF.

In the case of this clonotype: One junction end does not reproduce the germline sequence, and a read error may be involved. CDR3 in DNA: TGCGCCAGCAGCCAAGAACTAGGGGATAGCAATCAGCCCCAGCATTTT. Its protein is CASSQELGDSNQPQHF. V is TRBV4-2 and J is TRBJ1-5; the D gene is possibly TRBD1 (5 bases). Germline assignment: CDR1 LGHNA and CDR2 YNFKEQ. The CDR3 length is 16 residues.

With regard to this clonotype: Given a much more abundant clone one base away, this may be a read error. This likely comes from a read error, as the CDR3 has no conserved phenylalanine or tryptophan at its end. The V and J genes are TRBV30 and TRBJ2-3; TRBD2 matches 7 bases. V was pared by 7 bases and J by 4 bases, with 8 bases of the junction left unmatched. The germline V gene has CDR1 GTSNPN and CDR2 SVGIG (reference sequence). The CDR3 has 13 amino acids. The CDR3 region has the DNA TGTGCCTTCGATGGGGGGAGGGCAGATACGCAGTATATT. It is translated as CAFDGGRADTQYI.

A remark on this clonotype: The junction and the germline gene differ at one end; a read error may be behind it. CDR3 sequence (DNA): TGTGCCAGCAGCTTCGGGACAGGGTCCTGCGAGCAGTACTTC. Translation: CASSFGTGSCEQYF. The chain has TRBV11-2 and TRBJ2-7; 9 bases match TRBD1. The CDR3 covers 14 residues. CDR1 is SGHAT and CDR2 is FQNNGV in the germline V gene.

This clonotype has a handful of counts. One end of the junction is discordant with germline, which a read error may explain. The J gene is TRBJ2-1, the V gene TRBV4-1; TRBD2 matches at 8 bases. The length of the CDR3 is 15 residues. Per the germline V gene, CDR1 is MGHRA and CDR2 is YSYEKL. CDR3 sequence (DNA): TGCGCTAGCAGCCTGGTGGACGGGAGGGCCCATGAGCAGTTCTTC. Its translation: CASSLVDGRAHEQFF.

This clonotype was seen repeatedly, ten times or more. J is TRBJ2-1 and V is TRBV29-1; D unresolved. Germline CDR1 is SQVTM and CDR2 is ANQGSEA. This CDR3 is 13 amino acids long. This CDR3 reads CSVPSLGYNEQFF. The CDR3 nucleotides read TGCAGTGTACCTTCTTTAGGATACAATGAGCAGTTCTTC.

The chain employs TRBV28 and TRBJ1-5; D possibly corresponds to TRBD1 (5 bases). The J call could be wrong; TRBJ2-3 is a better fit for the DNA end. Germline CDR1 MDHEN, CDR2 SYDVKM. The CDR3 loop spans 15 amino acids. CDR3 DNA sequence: TGTGCCAGCAGTCCCCGCCGCAGGGCGGATCAGCCCCAGTATTTT. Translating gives CASSPRRRADQPQYF.

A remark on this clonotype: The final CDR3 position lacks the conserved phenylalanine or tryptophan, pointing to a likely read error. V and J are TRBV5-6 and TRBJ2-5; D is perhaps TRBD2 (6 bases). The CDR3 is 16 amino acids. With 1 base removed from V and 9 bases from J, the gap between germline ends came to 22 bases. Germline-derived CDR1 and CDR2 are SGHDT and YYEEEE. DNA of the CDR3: TGTGCCAGCAGCTTGACTGGGTCTACACCTACGGGGGCCCAGTACATC. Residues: CASSLTGSTPTGAQYI.

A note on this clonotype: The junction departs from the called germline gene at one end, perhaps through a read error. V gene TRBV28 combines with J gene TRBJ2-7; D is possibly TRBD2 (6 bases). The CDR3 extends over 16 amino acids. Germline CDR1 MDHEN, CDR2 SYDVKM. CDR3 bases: TGTGCCAGCAGCCCCCCCGGGAGCTTGGGCTCCTACAAGCAGTACTTC. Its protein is CASSPPGSLGSYKQYF.

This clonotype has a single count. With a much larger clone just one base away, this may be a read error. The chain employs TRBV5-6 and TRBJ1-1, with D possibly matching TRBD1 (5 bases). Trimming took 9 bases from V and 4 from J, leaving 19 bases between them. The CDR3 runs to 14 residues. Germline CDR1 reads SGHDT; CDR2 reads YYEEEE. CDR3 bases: TGTGCCACCACACGGACCAACAGGAGCACTGAAGCTTTCTTT. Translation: CATTRTNRSTEAFF.

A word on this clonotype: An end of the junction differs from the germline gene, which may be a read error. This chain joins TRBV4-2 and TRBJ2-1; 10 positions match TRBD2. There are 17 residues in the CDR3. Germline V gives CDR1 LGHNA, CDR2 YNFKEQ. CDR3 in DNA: TGTCCCAGCAGCCAAGTGGCTAGCGGGAGACCTTACAATGAGCAGTCCTTC. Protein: CPSSQVASGRPYNEQSF.

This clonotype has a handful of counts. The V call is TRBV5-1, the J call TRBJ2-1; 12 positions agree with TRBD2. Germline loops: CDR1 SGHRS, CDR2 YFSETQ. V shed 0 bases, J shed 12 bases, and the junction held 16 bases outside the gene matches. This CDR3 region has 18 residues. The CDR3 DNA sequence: TGCGCCAGCAGCTTGGGGGTCCTAGCGGGGGGGCGTATCCATGGGCAGTTCTTC. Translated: CASSLGVLAGGRIHGQFF.

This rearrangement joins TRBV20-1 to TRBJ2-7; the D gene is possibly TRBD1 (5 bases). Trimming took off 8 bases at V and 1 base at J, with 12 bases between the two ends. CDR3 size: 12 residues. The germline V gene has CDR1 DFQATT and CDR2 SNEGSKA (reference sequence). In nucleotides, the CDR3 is TGCAGTACACAGGACAATTCCTACGAGCAGTACTTC. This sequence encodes CSTQDNSYEQYF.

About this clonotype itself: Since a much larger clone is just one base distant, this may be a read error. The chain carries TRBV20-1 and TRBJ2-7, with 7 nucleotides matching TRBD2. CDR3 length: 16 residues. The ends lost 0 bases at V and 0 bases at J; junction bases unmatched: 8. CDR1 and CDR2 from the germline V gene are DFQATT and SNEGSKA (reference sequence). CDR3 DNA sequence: TGCAGTGCTAGAGATGGGACTACCGGGTTCTCCTACGAGCAGTACTTC. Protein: CSARDGTTGFSYEQYF.

CDR3 coding DNA: TGTGCTAGTAGCCCTAGCCAGAGAAACTACGAGCAGTACTTC. Translation: CASSPSQRNYEQYF. This chain links TRBV6-6 with TRBJ2-7; perhaps TRBD2 as D (5 bases). The CDR3 is made up of 14 amino acids. Per germline, CDR1 MNHNY and CDR2 SVGAGI (reference sequence).

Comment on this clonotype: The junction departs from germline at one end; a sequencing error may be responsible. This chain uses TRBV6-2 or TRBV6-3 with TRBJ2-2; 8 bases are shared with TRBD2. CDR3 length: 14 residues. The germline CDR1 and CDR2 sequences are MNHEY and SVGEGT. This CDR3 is CANWHSGNTGELFF. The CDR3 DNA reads TGTGCCAACTGGCATAGCGGGAACACCGGGGAGCTCTTTTTT.

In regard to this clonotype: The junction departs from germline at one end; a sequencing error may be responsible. In DNA form, the CDR3 reads TGTGCCAGCAGACACAGGGGGGTTAGCAATCAGTCCCAGCATTTT. This codes for CASRHRGVSNQSQHF. V and J are TRBV28 and TRBJ1-5; 8 positions match TRBD1. Germline V lookup: CDR1 MDHEN, CDR2 SYDVKM. This CDR3 is 15 amino acids long.

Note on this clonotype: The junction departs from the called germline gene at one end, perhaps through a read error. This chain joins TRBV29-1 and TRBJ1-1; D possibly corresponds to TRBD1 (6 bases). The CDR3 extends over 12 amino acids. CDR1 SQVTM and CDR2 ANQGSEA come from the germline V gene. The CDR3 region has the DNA TGCAGCGGCGGGGACAAGATCACTAAAGCTTTCTTT. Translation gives CSGGDKITKAFF. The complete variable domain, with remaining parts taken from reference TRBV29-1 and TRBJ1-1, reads SAVISQKPSRDICQRGTSLTIQCQVDSQVTMMFWYRQQPGQSLTLIATANQGSEATYESGFVIDKFPISRPNLTFSTLTVSNMSPEDSSIYLCSGGDKITKAFFGQGTRLTVV.

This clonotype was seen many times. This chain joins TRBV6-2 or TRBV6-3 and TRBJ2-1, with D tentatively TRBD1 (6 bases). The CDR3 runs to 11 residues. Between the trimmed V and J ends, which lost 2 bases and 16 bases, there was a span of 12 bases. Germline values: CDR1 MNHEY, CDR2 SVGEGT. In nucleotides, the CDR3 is TGTGCCAGCAGTTACGTCAGGGGAGTCTTCTTC. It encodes CASSYVRGVFF.

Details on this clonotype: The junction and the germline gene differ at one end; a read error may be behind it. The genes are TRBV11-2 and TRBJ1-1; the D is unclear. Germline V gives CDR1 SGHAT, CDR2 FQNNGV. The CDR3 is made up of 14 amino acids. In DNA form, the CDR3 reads TGTGGCAGCAGCTTAGTCGGGAGCGGCTCTGATGCTTTCTTT. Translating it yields CGSSLVGSGSDAFF.

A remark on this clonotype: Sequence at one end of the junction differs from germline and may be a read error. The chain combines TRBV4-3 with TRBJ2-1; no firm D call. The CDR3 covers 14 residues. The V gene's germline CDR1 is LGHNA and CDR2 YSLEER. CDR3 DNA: TGCGCCAGCAACCAAGATTTAGGGAACACTGAGCAGTTCTTC. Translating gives CASNQDLGNTEQFF.

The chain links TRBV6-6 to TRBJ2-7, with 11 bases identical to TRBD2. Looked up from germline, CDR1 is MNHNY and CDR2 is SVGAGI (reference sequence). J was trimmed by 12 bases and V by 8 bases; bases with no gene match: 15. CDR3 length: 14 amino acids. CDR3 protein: CASGIAGGSYEWYF. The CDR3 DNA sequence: TGTGCCAGCGGCATAGCGGGAGGGTCCTACGAGTGGTACTTC.